This TCR beta chain was recovered during a study of T-cell reconstitution after alpha-beta-depleted transplantation in children. As it was prepared, the TCRbeta library received unique molecular identifiers. Each CDR3 protein gets one entry after TCRdb re-called the PCR reads with MiXCR. The sample has about 640,000 distinct CDR3 sequences; roughly 17% are singletons. This clonotype has just a few counts. The CDR3 spans 16 residues. The germline CDR1 and CDR2 sequences are DFQATT and SNEGSKA (reference sequence). Losses at the gene ends were 0 bases for V and 3 bases for J; bases not matched to a gene: 7.

Sample: PBMCs from the stem cell graft donor, taken from the stem cell graft. The gene calls are TRBV20-1 and TRBJ2-5; TRBD2 agrees at 10 bases. The TCR originated in a human donor who donated a stem cell graft to a child with acute myeloid leukemia. The CDR3 loop reads CSARDLKRGGKETQYF. The CDR3 DNA follows: TGCAGTGCTAGAGATCTTAAGCGGGGGGGAAAAGAGACCCAGTACTTC.